This T cell receptor beta chain comes out of a study of blood T cell repertoires in COVID-19. Source study methods: How many nucleated cells were present was estimated from reference gene primer amplification. Sequenced by immunoSEQ multiplex PCR; TCRdb stores in-frame clones only, minus some. The V and J calls and clone size were taken over from that table, and D and trimming were inferred from the DNA. The sample lists 180,000 or so clones, approximately 82% occurring once. Germline V gene data show CDR1 as LGHNA and CDR2 as YSLEER. The CDR3 runs 18 residues. V was pared by 0 bases and J by 1 base, with 10 bases of the junction left unmatched.

This sequence originates from a human donor with acute or convalescent COVID-19. The donor label of this sample is uncertain. The sequencing sample was made of peripheral blood. V and J are TRBV4-3 and TRBJ2-5; 8 nucleotides match TRBD2. CDR3 nucleotide sequence: TGCGCCAGCAGCCAAGAATTGGTAGCGGGAAGAACCCAAGAGACCCAGTACTTC. Its protein is CASSQELVAGRTQETQYF.